A single sample is the source of the 29 T cell receptor beta chains below, sequenced in a study of glioma-infiltrating T cells. The iRepertoire nested amplicon-rescue multiplex PCR amplified TCR alpha and beta CDR3s from RNA. Each CDR3 protein gets one entry after TCRdb re-called the multiplex PCR reads with MiXCR. The table has some 150,000 distinct CDR3 sequences, roughly two fifths seen once. Sequences were obtained from glioma tissue, nonneoplastic brain tissue, or PBMCs (not recorded which). The receptor source for this set is a human donor with low-grade glioma or glioblastoma, undergoing nonglioma brain surgery, or in good health (not recorded which).

This clonotype was counted between two and nine times. The chain combines TRBV7-2 with TRBJ2-5, with a tentative D call TRBD2 (6 bases). Per germline, CDR1 SGHTA and CDR2 FQGNSA. V was trimmed by 2 bases and J by 4 bases, leaving 14 bases between them. CDR3 length: 15 amino acids. The CDR3 nucleotides read TGTGCCAGCAGCTTATATTCGCAGGGAGGAGAGACCCAGTACTTC. This encodes CASSLYSQGGETQYF.

This clonotype was seen ten or more times. This chain uses TRBV27 with TRBJ1-6; weak D call: TRBD1 (5 bases). Germline V CDR1 and CDR2: MNHEY, SMNVEV (reference sequence). The CDR3 length is 14 residues. Trimming took 2 bases from V and 10 from J, leaving 12 bases between them. The CDR3 loop reads CASSLDSPASPLHF. The CDR3 DNA reads as TGTGCCAGCAGTTTAGACAGTCCAGCCTCACCCCTCCACTTT.

This clonotype was seen just once. This sequence joins TRBV7-2 and TRBJ1-1; TRBD1 matches 11 bases. The length of the CDR3 is 17 residues. Germline V CDR1 and CDR2: SGHTA, FQGNSA. Trimming took 0 bases from V and 0 from J; bases not matched to a gene: 3. This chain's CDR3 is CASSLAGTGGMNTEAFF. In DNA form, the CDR3 reads TGTGCCAGCAGCTTAGCCGGGACAGGGGGTATGAACACTGAAGCTTTCTTT.

The sample holds a few counts of this clonotype. V and J are TRBV6-1 and TRBJ1-5, with a possible D match to TRBD1 (6 bases). CDR1 MNHNS and CDR2 SASEGT come from the germline V gene. The CDR3 spans 12 residues. The germline V and J ends were trimmed by 10 bases and 7 bases, with 14 bases remaining between them. CDR3 residues: CAISRGNQPQHF. The DNA of the CDR3 is TGTGCCATCAGCAGGGGTAACCAGCCCCAGCATTTT.

The chain uses TRBV4-2 and TRBJ2-5; 10 bases are shared with TRBD2. The CDR3 length is 18 residues. V trimming: 0 bases; J trimming: 5 bases; junction bases outside the gene matches: 12. Germline V lookup: CDR1 LGHNA, CDR2 YNFKEQ. The CDR3 protein is CASSQEFNSGRTGETQYF. For the CDR3, the DNA is TGTGCCAGCAGCCAAGAGTTTAATAGCGGGAGGACGGGGGAGACCCAGTACTTC.

The sample holds many counts of this clonotype. The chain recombines TRBV6-1 with TRBJ1-6; 7 bases fit TRBD1. CDR1 is MNHNS, CDR2 SASEGT, per germline. The CDR3 contains 12 residues. The V and J ends lost 7 bases and 8 bases, in that order; junction bases with no gene match: 2. The CDR3 reads CASNRGYSPLHF. CDR3 in DNA: TGTGCCAGCAACAGGGGATATTCACCCCTCCACTTT.

J is TRBJ2-3 and V is TRBV7-2, with 9 positions matching TRBD1. Germline CDR1 reads SGHTA; CDR2 reads FQGNSA. V was clipped by 4 bases and J by 5 bases; unmatched bases: 4. This CDR3 is built from 14 residues. CDR3: CASSYGQGRDTQYF. CDR3 bases: TGTGCCAGCAGCTATGGACAGGGGAGAGATACGCAGTATTTT.

This clonotype was recorded a few times. The CDR3 DNA follows: TGCAGTGCTAGGGGTCCAGGGCACACTGAAGCTTTCTTT. Protein sequence: CSARGPGHTEAFF. This sequence joins TRBV20-1 and TRBJ1-1; possibly TRBD1 for D (5 bases). Germline values: CDR1 DFQATT, CDR2 SNEGSKA (reference sequence). The germline V and J ends were trimmed by 3 bases and 3 bases, with 11 bases remaining between them. The CDR3 is made up of 13 amino acids.

The rearrangement uses TRBV27 and TRBJ2-1; no firm D call. Germline V gene lookup returns CDR1 MNHEY and CDR2 SMNVEV (reference sequence). Trimming shortened V by 5 bases and J by 0 bases, and 11 bases separated the two germline ends. The CDR3 length is 15 residues. For the CDR3, the DNA is TGTGCCAGCAGTCCCGGTAGGGCCTCCTACAATGAGCAGTTCTTC. This translates into CASSPGRASYNEQFF.

This clonotype has only one observation. The V gene is TRBV6-1, the J gene TRBJ2-1; D remains unclear. The germline V gene encodes CDR1 MNHNS and CDR2 SASEGT. The germline V and J ends were trimmed by 5 bases and 6 bases, with 8 bases remaining between them. The CDR3 consists of 12 residues. The CDR3 DNA sequence: TGTGCCAGCAGTTGGCCTTCCAATGAGCAGTTCTTC. Translated, it gives CASSWPSNEQFF.

The chain uses TRBV20-1 and TRBJ1-1; D might be TRBD1 (5 bases). Trimming stripped 2 bases from V and 5 bases from J, with 12 bases between. The CDR3 covers 13 residues. Germline-derived CDR1 and CDR2 are DFQATT and SNEGSKA (reference sequence). Written as DNA, the CDR3 is TGCAGTGCTAGATACGAGGGGCGAACTGAAGCTTTCTTT. It yields the protein CSARYEGRTEAFF.

Notes on this clonotype: One junction end does not reproduce the germline sequence, and a read error may be involved. The rearrangement joins TRBV29-1 to TRBJ1-2; TRBD1 agrees at 9 bases. There are 16 residues in the CDR3. The germline gives CDR1 SQVTM, CDR2 ANQGSEA. The CDR3 nucleotides read TGCAGCGTGGAAGCATACCGGGGACAGGGTTCCTATGGCTACACCTTC. Amino acid sequence: CSVEAYRGQGSYGYTF.

The gene calls are TRBV7-6 and TRBJ2-7, with D perhaps TRBD1 (5 bases). Germline V gives CDR1 SGHVS, CDR2 FNYEAQ. The CDR3 sequence is 13 residues long. The ends were cut back, 0 bases at V and 5 bases at J, with 8 bases in the middle. CDR3 sequence (DNA): TGTGCCAGCAGCTTAGCAAAGGGGAACGAGCAGTACTTC. It encodes CASSLAKGNEQYF.

A word on this clonotype: As the CDR3 is not closed by the conserved phenylalanine or tryptophan, this likely results from a read error. The gene calls are TRBV6-1 and TRBJ2-7, with 7 nucleotides matching TRBD2. Germline values: CDR1 MNHNS, CDR2 SASEGT. The CDR3 spans 14 residues. The CDR3 coding sequence is TGTGCCAGCAGTCAAGCGGGACCCATTTACGAGCAGTACTCC. Translating gives CASSQAGPIYEQYS.

This clonotype has ten or more counts. The J gene is TRBJ2-1, the V gene TRBV27, with 8 bases aligning to TRBD1. The CDR3 length is 15 residues. The junction had 5 bases not matched to a gene; V was cut back by 0 bases and J by 7 bases. Looked up from germline, CDR1 is MNHEY and CDR2 is SMNVEV (reference sequence). CDR3 sequence reads: CASSLSRTGRNEQFF. DNA for the CDR3: TGTGCCAGCAGTTTATCGAGGACAGGGAGGAATGAGCAGTTCTTC.

This clonotype was picked up a small number of times. The rearrangement joins TRBV6-2 or TRBV6-3 to TRBJ2-3, with 8 nucleotides matching TRBD2. Per germline, CDR1 MNHEY and CDR2 SVGEGT. The CDR3 has 14 amino acids. The V and J ends lost 10 bases and 0 bases, in that order; junction bases with no gene match: 6. This CDR3 reads CATTAGGSTDTQYF. The CDR3 coding sequence is TGTGCCACCACGGCGGGAGGCAGCACAGATACGCAGTATTTT.

This clonotype was seen only a few times. The rearrangement joins TRBV11-1 to TRBJ2-5; tentatively, D is TRBD1 (5 bases). CDR3 length: 14 residues. The germline V gene has CDR1 SGHAT and CDR2 FQDESV (reference sequence). Trimming stripped 5 bases from V and 4 bases from J, with 14 bases between. For the CDR3, the DNA is TGTGCCAGCAGCGACCTTTACAGGAGAGAGACCCAGTACTTC. Its translation: CASSDLYRRETQYF.

This clonotype was counted between two and nine times. The chain is built from TRBV7-2 and TRBJ1-5; unclear D gene. Trimming left V 1 base short and J 2 bases short, with 6 bases between. Looked up from germline, CDR1 is SGHTA and CDR2 is FQGNSA. The CDR3 extends over 14 amino acids. This CDR3 is CASSLGGGNQPQHF. The DNA of the CDR3 is TGTGCCAGCAGCTTAGGGGGAGGCAATCAGCCCCAGCATTTT.

This clonotype was counted once. The V gene is TRBV20-1, the J gene TRBJ1-1; 11 nucleotides line up with TRBD1. The CDR3 covers 13 residues. V lost 2 bases and J lost 10; bases outside the gene matches: 6. The germline V gene has CDR1 DFQATT and CDR2 SNEGSKA (reference sequence). The DNA for the CDR3 is TGCAGTGCTAGACGCGGGACAGGGGGTATAGCTTTCTTT. Translated, it gives CSARRGTGGIAFF.

The table lists this clonotype with many counts. The chain combines TRBV6-1 with TRBJ1-1; the D is unclear. V was trimmed by 0 bases and J by 7 bases, leaving 9 bases between them. The CDR3 runs 13 residues. Germline lookup yields CDR1 MNHNS and CDR2 SASEGT. The DNA for the CDR3 is TGTGCCAGCAGTGAAGCCTTAGACGGTGAAGCTTTCTTT. The encoded protein is CASSEALDGEAFF.

The rearrangement links TRBV6-4 to TRBJ2-1, with a tentative D call TRBD1 (6 bases). This CDR3 comprises 13 residues. V was pared by 5 bases and J by 4 bases, with 9 bases between. Germline loops: CDR1 MRHNA, CDR2 SNTAGT. CDR3 DNA: TGTGCCAGCAGTCCAGGGGATTACAATGAGCAGTTCTTC. It encodes CASSPGDYNEQFF.

This clonotype showed up just a few times. The rearrangement uses TRBV4-1 and TRBJ1-1, with TRBD1 matching 8 bases. The germline V gene has CDR1 MGHRA and CDR2 YSYEKL. The CDR3 spans 15 residues. Trimming cost V 2 bases and J 1 base; bases outside gene matches: 3. The CDR3, as DNA: TGCGCCAGCAGCCAATGGACAGGGACGAACACTGAAGCTTTCTTT. Its translation is CASSQWTGTNTEAFF.

This clonotype appeared a few times. The chain combines TRBV6-1 with TRBJ2-7; TRBD2 agrees at 8 bases. The CDR3 is 15 amino acids. Germline V lookup: CDR1 MNHNS, CDR2 SASEGT. The trim removed 5 bases at V and 1 base at J, leaving 7 bases unmatched. The CDR3 sequence: CASSLAGSLSYEQYF. The CDR3 nucleotides read TGTGCCAGCAGTTTAGCGGGGTCGCTATCCTACGAGCAGTACTTC.

This clonotype was seen ten or more times. The rearrangement uses TRBV27 and TRBJ1-2, with D perhaps TRBD1 (6 bases). This CDR3 contains 13 residues. V dropped 3 bases and J dropped 2 bases, with 7 bases sitting between them. The V gene's germline CDR1 is MNHEY and CDR2 SMNVEV (reference sequence). The CDR3 region is CASSFTGNYGYTF. The CDR3 region has the DNA TGTGCCAGCAGTTTCACAGGGAACTATGGCTACACCTTC.

V usage is TRBV24-1 and J usage is TRBJ2-1, with 7 positions matching TRBD2. V shed 6 bases, J shed 2 bases, and the junction held 6 bases outside the gene matches. Germline CDR1 is KGHDR and CDR2 is SFDVKD. The CDR3 is 15 residues long. CDR3 sequence: CATSYAGATYNEQFF. The CDR3 nucleotides are TGTGCCACCAGTTACGCGGGAGCAACCTACAATGAGCAGTTCTTC.

This clonotype was counted a few times. V is TRBV28 and J is TRBJ2-5; the D is unclear. The CDR3 runs to 12 residues. Per the germline V gene, CDR1 is MDHEN and CDR2 is SYDVKM. The V gene lost 3 bases and the J gene lost 5 bases, with 7 bases spanning the gap. DNA of the CDR3: TGTGCCAGCAGTTTGGGTTGGGAGACCCAGTACTTC. It specifies CASSLGWETQYF.

The V gene is TRBV6-5, the J gene TRBJ2-6, with a tentative D call TRBD1 (5 bases). Trimming removed 6 bases at V and 0 bases at J, with 9 bases between. The CDR3 extends over 15 amino acids. Germline lookup yields CDR1 MNHEY and CDR2 SVGAGI. The CDR3 coding sequence is TGTGCCAGCAGCTACAGGAGCTCTGGGGCCAACGTCCTGACTTTC. It yields the protein CASSYRSSGANVLTF.

This clonotype was counted a few times. The V call is TRBV10-3, the J call TRBJ2-5; D might be TRBD2 (5 bases). The CDR3 extends over 18 amino acids. Trimming pared 4 bases from V and 1 base from J, leaving 22 bases between. Germline loops: CDR1 ENHRY, CDR2 SYGVKD. The CDR3 here is CAISATTHGALSQETQYF. The CDR3 DNA follows: TGTGCCATCAGTGCGACTACCCATGGAGCCTTGTCCCAAGAGACCCAGTACTTC.

The chain combines TRBV7-2 with TRBJ2-3; D is unresolved. CDR3 length equals 13 residues. The V gene's germline CDR1 is SGHTA and CDR2 FQGNSA. Trimming cost V 5 bases and J 0 bases, with 6 bases left between them. The CDR3 nucleotides read TGTGCCAGCAGCCCGGGTAGCACAGATACGCAGTATTTT. This translates into CASSPGSTDTQYF. Full variable domain (missing parts from reference TRBV7-2 and TRBJ2-3): GAGVSQSPSNKVTEKGKDVELRCDPISGHTALYWYRQSLGQGLEFLIYFQGNSAPDKSGLPSDRFSAERTGGSVSTLTIQRTQQEDSAVYLCASSPGSTDTQYFGPGTRLTVL.